This TCR beta chain was captured in a study of metastatic and nonmetastatic thyroid tumors (dated by TCRdb to the early 2020s). Notes on the research overall: The researchers compared repertoires between peripheral blood samples and tumor or nodule tissue samples from patients with malignant or benign thyroid disease. The paper as a whole reports these results and caveats: In both blood and tumor samples, TCR beta diversity was reported to be significantly higher in malignant tumors than in benign nodules.

No treatment had been received by any patient before thyroid surgery. Using T-cell receptor beta sequencing, the researchers looked back retrospectively at clinical samples from patients, gathered between about 2012 and 2018. This clone has at least ten counts. Its antigen target is currently unknown. No much larger clonotype is one base removed from it; base qualities were not supplied. Libraries were built with PCR. The reads were generated on an Illumina HiSeq 4000. The TCR beta-chain CDR3 region of each patient was profiled by high-throughput sequencing. As for how the authors treated the data: A classifier to discriminate distant-metastatic papillary thyroid cancer patients was built from CDR3 differences across clinicopathological groups. The Shannon index was used to assess repertoire diversity, and the Morisita-Horn index was used to assess tumor-blood repertoire similarity. The public reads were quality trimmed at Q25 with fastp and then assembled into clones with MiXCR by TCRdb, keeping productive beta chains. TCRdb, not the authors, supplied the V and J calls. Across this sample there are some 26,000 clones, with 3.5% to 4.5% seen only once. The ten largest clones represent 3% to 3.5% of the sample.

V trim: 4 bases; J trim: 1 base; unmatched bases: 15. Per the germline V gene, MDHEN is the CDR1 and SYDVKM is the CDR2. Spanning cysteine to phenylalanine, the CDR3 consists of 19 amino acids. The CDR3 DNA has 57 bases and is translated from base 1. What was sequenced was blood. This receptor was identified in a male donor with papillary thyroid cancer or a benign thyroid nodule (not recorded which). Some clones in this sample may be carry-over from other donors' samples. This sequence uses TRBV28 and TRBJ2-7; 11 central nucleotides agree with TRBD2. The CDR3 here reads CASSSHSGLADRGSYEQYF. The nucleotide sequence reads TGTGCCAGCAGTTCTCACTCGGGACTAGCGGACCGAGGATCCTACGAGCAGTACTTC.